This T cell receptor (beta chain) was retrieved from a study of cytomegalovirus exposure and HLA in healthy donors. This clone was seen once. Its specificity is unknown. Repertoires were generated with immunoSEQ multiplex PCR, while TCRdb's copy carries only in-frame clones and drops some. Of tens of thousands of clones detected, roughly 91% appear once; the ten largest clones hold over 1.5%. V lost 5 bases and J 5 bases, leaving 13 bases between the germline ends. Germline V CDR1 and CDR2: SGHTA, FQGTGA. CDR3 length: 13 amino acids. Study conclusions and caveats: Specificity of a few CMV-associated chains for CMV antigens was verified in vitro.

This TCR derives from a young woman in good health and CMV-seronegative. The source material was PBMCs. The V call is TRBV7-3, the J call TRBJ2-7; possible D gene TRBD1, 5 bases. CDR3: CASSQNTGHEQYF. CDR3 sequence (DNA): TGTGCCAGCAGCCAGAATACAGGACACGAGCAGTACTTC.